The 11 T cell receptor beta chains below were found in one sample sequenced in a study of CD8+CD57+ T cells in acquired aplastic anemia listed by TCRdb under 2018. The patients picked for sequencing were ones in whom flow cytometry had shown an expansion of CD8+CD57+ cells. The sample was run on an Illumina HiSeq 2000. TCR beta VDJ combination and CDR3 sequence profiling used genomic DNA as the template. TCRdb trimmed public reads at Q25 via fastp, called clones via MiXCR and kept in-frame beta chains. One record per CDR3 amino acid sequence lists the most common genes and DNA. The sample includes some 170,000 distinct CDR3 sequences, with around 50% observed a single time. The top ten constitute more than 1% of the sample. The sequenced sample was sorted CD4+, CD8+, or CD8+CD57+ T cells (not recorded which) from PBMCs. The source is a human donor with aplastic anemia.

The gene calls are TRBV20-1 and TRBJ2-7; 9 positions match TRBD2. The ends lost 1 base at V and 1 base at J; junction bases unmatched: 2. The CDR3 runs to 14 residues. From germline, CDR1 is DFQATT and CDR2 SNEGSKA (reference sequence). The DNA of the CDR3 is TGCAGTGCTAGAGGGGGACTAGCTTCCTACGAGCAGTACTTC. Amino acids: CSARGGLASYEQYF.

This clonotype was observed many times. The chain recombines TRBV20-1 with TRBJ1-4, with D maybe TRBD1 (6 bases). This CDR3 is 13 amino acids long. The ends were cut back, 4 bases at V and 7 bases at J, with 13 bases in the middle. Germline-derived CDR1 and CDR2 are DFQATT and SNEGSKA (reference sequence). CDR3 in amino acids: CSAKPGQIEKLFF. In nucleotides, the CDR3 is TGCAGTGCTAAACCGGGACAAATTGAAAAACTGTTTTTT.

DNA for the CDR3: TGTGCCAGCAGGGCAGGGGGCAGGGAGCCCCAGCATTTT. It yields the protein CASRAGGREPQHF. The V call is TRBV2, the J call TRBJ1-5; 8 bases line up with TRBD1. The CDR3 is 13 residues long. The V segment lost 6 bases and the J segment 8 bases; nucleotides outside the gene matches: 6. Germline CDR1 is SNHLY and CDR2 is FYNNEI.

As regards this clonotype: A much larger clone differs by one base, so this may be a read error. The chain has TRBV6-1 and TRBJ1-2, with D hard to call. Germline V gene lookup returns CDR1 MNHNS and CDR2 SASEGT. The CDR3 sequence is 14 residues long. The V end lost 4 bases, the J end lost 4 bases, and 13 bases lay between the germline ends. The CDR3 spells CASSVQESLYGYTF. CDR3 coding DNA: TGTGCCAGCAGTGTTCAGGAGTCCCTCTATGGCTACACCTTC.

This rearrangement joins TRBV24-1 to TRBJ2-7; D is possibly TRBD1 or TRBD2 (5 bases each). V shed 6 bases and J shed 0 bases, with 14 bases lying between them. Germline V gene sequence: CDR1 KGHDR, CDR2 SFDVKD. This CDR3 region has 15 residues. The CDR3 DNA reads TGTGCCACCAGTTCCGGGGCCGTGAGCTCCTACGAGCAGTACTTC. Translated, it gives CATSSGAVSSYEQYF.

As for this clonotype: A single base separates this from a much larger clone, so it may be a read error. The rearrangement uses TRBV4-1 and TRBJ1-1; 8 bases map to TRBD1. CDR1 and CDR2 from the germline V gene are MGHRA and YSYEKL. The CDR3 consists of 16 residues. CDR3 sequence reads: CASSQGQGRRYTEASF. The CDR3, as DNA: TGCGCCAGCAGCCAAGGACAGGGGCGGAGATACACTGAAGCTTCCTTT.

This sequence joins TRBV7-1 and TRBJ2-7; 7 nucleotides agree with TRBD2. TRBV7-1 is reported as an ORF; its role is uncertain. After removal of 1 base from V and 0 bases from J, the junction contained 3 bases not matched to a gene. There are 15 residues in the CDR3. The CDR3 sequence is CASSSGGGLSYEQYF. CDR3 nucleotides: TGTGCCAGCAGCTCAGGGGGGGGACTCTCCTACGAGCAGTACTTC.

This clonotype was detected many times. The rearrangement uses TRBV5-1 and TRBJ1-4, with D maybe TRBD1 (5 bases). Deletions cut 0 bases from V and 11 bases from J, with 17 bases between. The CDR3 is 15 amino acids. The germline gives CDR1 SGHRS, CDR2 YFSETQ. The CDR3 protein is CASSLEGLEGPKLFF. The DNA of the CDR3 is TGCGCCAGCAGCTTGGAGGGGCTGGAAGGTCCCAAACTGTTTTTT.

This clonotype showed up just a few times. The junction departs from the called germline gene at one end, perhaps through a read error. CDR3 nucleotide sequence: TGTGCCAGCAGTTACTCGGGGCGGGGGGGCCGGGAGACCCAGTACTTC. It specifies CASSYSGRGGRETQYF. The V call is TRBV10-3, the J call TRBJ2-5, with 9 bases fitting TRBD2. The CDR3 contains 16 residues. The V gene's germline CDR1 is ENHRY and CDR2 SYGVKD.

The table lists this clonotype with many counts. The genes are TRBV7-2 and TRBJ1-2, with TRBD1 identical over 8 bases. The CDR3 is 14 amino acids. The V and J ends lost 1 base and 8 bases, in that order; junction bases with no gene match: 6. Germline values: CDR1 SGHTA, CDR2 FQGNSA. DNA for the CDR3: TGTGCCAGCAGCTTAGGCGGGACAGGCGGGGGCTACACCTTC. Encoded protein: CASSLGGTGGGYTF.

The chain joins TRBV2 to TRBJ1-1; no definite D call. The CDR3 totals 13 residues. CDR1 and CDR2 from the germline V gene are SNHLY and FYNNEI. V dropped 0 bases and J dropped 5 bases, with 7 bases sitting between them. In DNA form, the CDR3 reads TGTGCCAGCAGTGAAGCGCTTCCTACTGAAGCTTTCTTT. It codes for CASSEALPTEAFF.